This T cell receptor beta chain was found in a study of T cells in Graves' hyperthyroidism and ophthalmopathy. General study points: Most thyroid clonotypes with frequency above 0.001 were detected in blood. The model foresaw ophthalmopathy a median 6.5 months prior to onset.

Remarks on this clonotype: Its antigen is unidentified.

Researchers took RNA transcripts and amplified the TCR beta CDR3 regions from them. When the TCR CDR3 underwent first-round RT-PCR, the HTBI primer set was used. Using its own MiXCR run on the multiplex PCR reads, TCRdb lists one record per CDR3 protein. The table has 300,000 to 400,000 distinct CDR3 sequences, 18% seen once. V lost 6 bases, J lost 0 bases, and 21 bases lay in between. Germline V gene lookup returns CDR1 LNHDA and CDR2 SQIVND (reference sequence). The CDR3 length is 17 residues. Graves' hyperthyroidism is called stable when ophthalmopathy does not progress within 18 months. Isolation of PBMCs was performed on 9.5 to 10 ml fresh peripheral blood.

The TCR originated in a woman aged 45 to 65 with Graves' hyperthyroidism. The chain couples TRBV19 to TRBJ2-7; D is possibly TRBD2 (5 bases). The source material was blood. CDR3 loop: CASSSTTSSVSSYEQYF. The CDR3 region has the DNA TGTGCCAGTAGCTCGACAACGAGTAGCGTTAGCTCCTACGAGCAGTACTTC.